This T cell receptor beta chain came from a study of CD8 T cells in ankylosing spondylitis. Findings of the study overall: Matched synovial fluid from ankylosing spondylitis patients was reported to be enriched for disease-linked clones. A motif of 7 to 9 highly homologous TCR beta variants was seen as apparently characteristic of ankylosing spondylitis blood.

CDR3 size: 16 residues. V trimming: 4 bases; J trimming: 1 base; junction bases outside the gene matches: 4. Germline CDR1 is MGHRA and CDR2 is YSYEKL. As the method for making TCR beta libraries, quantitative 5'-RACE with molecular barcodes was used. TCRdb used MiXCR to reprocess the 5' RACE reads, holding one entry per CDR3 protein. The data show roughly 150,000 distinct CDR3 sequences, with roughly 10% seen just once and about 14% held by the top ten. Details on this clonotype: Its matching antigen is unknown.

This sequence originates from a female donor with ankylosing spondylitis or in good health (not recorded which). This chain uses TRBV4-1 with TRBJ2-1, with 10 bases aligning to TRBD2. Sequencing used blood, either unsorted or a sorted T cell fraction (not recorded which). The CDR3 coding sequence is TGCGCCAGCAGCCTTGGACTAGCGGAATCCTACAATGAGCAGTTCTTC. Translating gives CASSLGLAESYNEQFF.